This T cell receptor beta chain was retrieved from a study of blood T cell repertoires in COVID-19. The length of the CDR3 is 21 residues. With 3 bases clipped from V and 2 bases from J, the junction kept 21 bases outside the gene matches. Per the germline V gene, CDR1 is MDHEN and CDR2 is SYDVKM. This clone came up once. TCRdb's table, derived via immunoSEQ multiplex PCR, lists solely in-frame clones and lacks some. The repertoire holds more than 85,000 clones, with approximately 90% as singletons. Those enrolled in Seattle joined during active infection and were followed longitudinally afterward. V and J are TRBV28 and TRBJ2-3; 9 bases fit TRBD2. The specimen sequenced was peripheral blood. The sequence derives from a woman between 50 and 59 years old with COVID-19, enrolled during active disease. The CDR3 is CASSFVMDPSSGALLTDTQYF. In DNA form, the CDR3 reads TGTGCCAGCAGTTTTGTGATGGATCCCTCTAGCGGGGCGCTCCTCACAGATACGCAGTATTTT.